Listed below are T cell receptor beta chains from one sample, sequenced in a study of yellow fever vaccine responses in identical twins. A single record per CDR3 protein comes from TCRdb applying MiXCR to the RT-PCR reads. The data show about 34,000 distinct CDR3 sequences, 50% to 75% seen once. Material: T cells from blood (PBMCs), unsorted or a sorted subset (not recorded which), obtained before or after yellow fever vaccination (not recorded which). The receptors derive from a woman younger than 30 who received the yellow fever vaccine. CDR3s include the opening cysteine and the closing phenylalanine or tryptophan. Fields, in order: V gene, D gene, J gene, clone size, CDR3 protein, CDR3 DNA. A D gene is named only where the DNA matches it firmly. Clone size is not always given. Where it is, it says once, few, many or a class for expanded clones.

v_call: TRBV12-3/TRBV12-4; d_call: .; j_call: TRBJ1-6; clone_size: .; cdr3_aa: CASRTPYNSPLHF; cdr3_nt: TGTGCCAGCAGAACTCCCTATAATTCACCCCTCCACTTT
v_call: TRBV2; d_call: .; j_call: TRBJ1-2; clone_size: .; cdr3_aa: CASIQAGQGGYTF; cdr3_nt: TGTGCCAGCATTCAGGCAGGCCAGGGCGGCTACACCTTC
v_call: TRBV12-3/TRBV12-4; d_call: .; j_call: TRBJ2-2; clone_size: few; cdr3_aa: CASSWGEHTGELFF; cdr3_nt: TGTGCCAGCAGTTGGGGGGAACACACCGGGGAGCTGTTTTTT
v_call: TRBV29-1; d_call: .; j_call: TRBJ2-3; clone_size: .; cdr3_aa: CSVGSGGTDTQYF; cdr3_nt: TGCAGCGTTGGGTCCGGGGGCACAGATACGCAGTATTTT
v_call: TRBV10-3; d_call: .; j_call: TRBJ2-1; clone_size: .; cdr3_aa: CAIRTLSYNEQFF; cdr3_nt: TGTGCCATCCGGACTCTCTCCTACAATGAGCAGTTCTTC
v_call: TRBV4-1; d_call: TRBD1; j_call: TRBJ2-3; clone_size: .; cdr3_aa: CASSQDPRDRVADTQYF; cdr3_nt: TGCGCCAGCAGCCAAGATCCCCGGGACAGGGTGGCAGATACGCAGTATTTT
v_call: TRBV5-1; d_call: TRBD1; j_call: TRBJ2-1; clone_size: .; cdr3_aa: CASRDRDSNEQFF; cdr3_nt: TGCGCCAGCAGGGATAGGGACAGCAATGAGCAGTTCTTC
v_call: TRBV29-1; d_call: .; j_call: TRBJ2-7; clone_size: .; cdr3_aa: CSVEEGLYEQYF; cdr3_nt: TGCAGCGTTGAAGAGGGTCTCTACGAGCAGTACTTC
v_call: TRBV7-9; d_call: .; j_call: TRBJ1-2; clone_size: .; cdr3_aa: CASSPQDYGYTF; cdr3_nt: TGTGCCAGCAGCCCCCAAGACTATGGCTACACCTTC
v_call: TRBV2; d_call: .; j_call: TRBJ2-7; clone_size: few; cdr3_aa: CASSESGWSSYEQYF; cdr3_nt: TGTGCCAGCAGCGAAAGCGGGTGGAGCTCCTACGAGCAGTACTTC
v_call: TRBV29-1; d_call: TRBD2; j_call: TRBJ2-1; clone_size: .; cdr3_aa: CSVESGGAFNEQFF; cdr3_nt: TGCAGCGTTGAAAGCGGGGGGGCCTTCAATGAGCAGTTCTTC
v_call: TRBV11-3; d_call: .; j_call: TRBJ1-2; clone_size: few; cdr3_aa: CASSLSEANYGYTF; cdr3_nt: TGTGCCAGCAGCTTATCGGAAGCTAACTATGGCTACACCTTC
v_call: TRBV5-4; d_call: .; j_call: TRBJ1-2; clone_size: .; cdr3_aa: CASSFLEGYTF; cdr3_nt: TGTGCCAGCAGCTTCTTAGAAGGCTACACCTTC
v_call: TRBV18; d_call: .; j_call: TRBJ2-1; clone_size: .; cdr3_aa: CASSPLDSPYNEQFF; cdr3_nt: TGTGCCAGCTCACCTTTGGACAGCCCCTACAATGAGCAGTTCTTC
v_call: TRBV18; d_call: .; j_call: TRBJ1-3; clone_size: once; cdr3_aa: CASSPGGNTIYF; cdr3_nt: TGTGCCAGCTCACCGGGAGGAAACACCATATATTTT
v_call: TRBV4-1; d_call: .; j_call: TRBJ2-5; clone_size: large; cdr3_aa: CASSRGETQYF; cdr3_nt: TGCGCCAGCAGTCGAGGGGAGACCCAGTACTTC
v_call: TRBV29-1; d_call: .; j_call: TRBJ1-1; clone_size: .; cdr3_aa: CSVGGRMNTEAFF; cdr3_nt: TGCAGCGTGGGCGGACGTATGAACACTGAAGCTTTCTTT
v_call: TRBV12-3/TRBV12-4; d_call: .; j_call: TRBJ1-1; clone_size: few; cdr3_aa: CASSQQFNTEAFF; cdr3_nt: TGTGCCAGCAGTCAACAATTCAACACTGAAGCTTTCTTT
v_call: TRBV28; d_call: .; j_call: TRBJ2-1; clone_size: .; cdr3_aa: CASSFGTNNEQFF; cdr3_nt: TGTGCCAGCAGTTTCGGGACCAATAATGAGCAGTTCTTC
v_call: TRBV2; d_call: TRBD1; j_call: TRBJ2-7; clone_size: .; cdr3_aa: CASSAAGQGYEQYF; cdr3_nt: TGTGCCAGCAGCGCAGCGGGACAGGGCTACGAGCAGTACTTC